This record concerns one T cell receptor beta chain sequence. The antigen is undetermined. The data are from a study of cytomegalovirus exposure and HLA in healthy donors. The PCR had 60 Vbeta and 13 Jbeta primers. Data came from immunoSEQ multiplex PCR; TCRdb stores just in-frame clones and leaves some out. Among approximately 74,000 clones listed, about 60% were seen once. Study-level points and caveats: The productive fraction for most TCR beta V segments was about 87% or about 30% in an earlier analysis.

Germline V gene lookup returns CDR1 SGHRS and CDR2 YFSETQ. Deletions cut 1 base from V and 1 base from J, with 14 bases between. The length of the CDR3 is 16 residues. The chain uses TRBV5-1 and TRBJ1-1; D is possibly TRBD1 (5 bases). The sample comprised PBMCs. This TCR derives from a man aged 30 to 39 in good health and CMV-seropositive. In nucleotides, the CDR3 is TGCGCCAGCAGCTTGTCCCAGGGAGGATGGAACACTGAAGCTTTCTTT. Its translation: CASSLSQGGWNTEAFF.